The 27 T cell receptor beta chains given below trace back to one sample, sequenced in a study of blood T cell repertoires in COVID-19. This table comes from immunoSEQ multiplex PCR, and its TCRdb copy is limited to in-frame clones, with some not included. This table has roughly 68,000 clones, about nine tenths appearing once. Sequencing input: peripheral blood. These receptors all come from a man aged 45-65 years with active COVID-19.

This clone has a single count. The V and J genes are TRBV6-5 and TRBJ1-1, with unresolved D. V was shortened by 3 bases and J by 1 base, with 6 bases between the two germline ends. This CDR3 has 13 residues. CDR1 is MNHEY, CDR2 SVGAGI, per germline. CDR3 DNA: TGTGCCAGCAGTTATCAGTCGAACACTGAAGCTTTCTTT. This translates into CASSYQSNTEAFF.

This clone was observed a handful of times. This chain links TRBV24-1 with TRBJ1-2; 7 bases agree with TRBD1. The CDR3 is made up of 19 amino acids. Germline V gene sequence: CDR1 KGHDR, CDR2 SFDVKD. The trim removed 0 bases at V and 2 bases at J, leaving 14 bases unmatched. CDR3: CATSDLQRDRSFPNYGYTF. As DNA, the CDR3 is TGTGCCACCAGTGATTTGCAAAGGGACAGAAGTTTCCCGAACTATGGCTACACCTTC.

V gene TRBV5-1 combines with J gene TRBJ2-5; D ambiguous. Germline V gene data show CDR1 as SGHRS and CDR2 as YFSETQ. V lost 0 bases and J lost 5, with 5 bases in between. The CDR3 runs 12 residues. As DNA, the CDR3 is TGCGCCAGCAGCTTGGTCCGGGAGACCCAGTACTTC. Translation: CASSLVRETQYF.

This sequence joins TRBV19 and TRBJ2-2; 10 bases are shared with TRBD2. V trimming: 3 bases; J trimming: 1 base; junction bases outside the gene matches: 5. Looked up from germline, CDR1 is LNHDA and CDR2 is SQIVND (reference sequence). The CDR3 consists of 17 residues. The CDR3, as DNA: TGTGCCAGTAGTATCTACTCTAGCGGGGGGAACACCGGGGAGCTGTTTTTT. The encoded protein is CASSIYSSGGNTGELFF.

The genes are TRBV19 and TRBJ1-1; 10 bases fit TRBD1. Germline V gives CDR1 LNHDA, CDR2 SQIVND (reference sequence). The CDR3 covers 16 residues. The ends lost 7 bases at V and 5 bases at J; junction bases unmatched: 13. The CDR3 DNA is TGTGCCAGTACTAGCCGGGACAGGGGTGTACAAACTGAAGCTTTCTTT. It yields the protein CASTSRDRGVQTEAFF.

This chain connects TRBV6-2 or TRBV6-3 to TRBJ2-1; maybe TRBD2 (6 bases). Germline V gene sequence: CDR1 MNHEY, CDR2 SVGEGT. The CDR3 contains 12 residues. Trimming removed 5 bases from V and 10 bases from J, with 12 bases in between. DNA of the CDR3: TGTGCCAGCAGTCACCGACTAGAAGAGCAGTTCTTC. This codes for CASSHRLEEQFF.

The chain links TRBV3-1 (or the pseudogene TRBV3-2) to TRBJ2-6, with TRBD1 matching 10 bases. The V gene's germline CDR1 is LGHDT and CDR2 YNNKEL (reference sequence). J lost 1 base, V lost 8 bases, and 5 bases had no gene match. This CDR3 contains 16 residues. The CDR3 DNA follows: TGTGCCAGCGGACAGGGGGTTTTATCTGGGGCCAACGTCCTGACTTTC. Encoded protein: CASGQGVLSGANVLTF.

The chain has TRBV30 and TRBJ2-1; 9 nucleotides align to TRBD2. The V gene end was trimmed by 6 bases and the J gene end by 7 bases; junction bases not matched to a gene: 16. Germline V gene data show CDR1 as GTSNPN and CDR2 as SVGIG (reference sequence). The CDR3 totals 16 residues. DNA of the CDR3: TGTGCCTGTCCACCCCGGTGGGCGGGAGGGCGGAATGAGCAGTTCTTC. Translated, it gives CACPPRWAGGRNEQFF.

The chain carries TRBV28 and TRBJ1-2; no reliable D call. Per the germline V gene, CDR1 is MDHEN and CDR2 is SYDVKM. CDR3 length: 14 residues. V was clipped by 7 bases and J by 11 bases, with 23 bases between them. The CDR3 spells CASNPPGPIVDYTF. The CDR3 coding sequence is TGTGCCAGCAACCCCCCAGGCCCGATAGTAGATTACACCTTC.

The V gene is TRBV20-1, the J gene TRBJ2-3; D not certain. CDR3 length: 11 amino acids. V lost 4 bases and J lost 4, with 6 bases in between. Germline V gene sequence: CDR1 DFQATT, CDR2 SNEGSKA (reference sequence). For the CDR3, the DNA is TGCAGTGCTACCCAATCAGATACGCAGTATTTT. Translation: CSATQSDTQYF.

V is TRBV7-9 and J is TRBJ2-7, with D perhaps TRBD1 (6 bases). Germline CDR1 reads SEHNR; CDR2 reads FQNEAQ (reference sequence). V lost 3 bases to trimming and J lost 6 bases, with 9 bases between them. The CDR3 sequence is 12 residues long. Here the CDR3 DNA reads TGTGCCAGCAGCTTTAGCAGGGGCGAGCAGTACTTC. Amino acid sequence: CASSFSRGEQYF. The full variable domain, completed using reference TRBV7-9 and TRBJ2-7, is DTGVSQNPRHKITKRGQNVTFRCDPISEHNRLYWYRQTLGQGPEFLTYFQNEAQLEKSRLLSDRFSAERPKGSFSTLEIQRTEQGDSAMYLCASSFSRGEQYFGPGTRLTVT.

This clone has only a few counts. The CDR3 coding sequence is TGTGCCAGTAGTTCGGAGACTGAAGCTTTCTTT. It translates to CASSSETEAFF. The J gene is TRBJ1-1, the V gene TRBV19; D is undetermined. Trimming cost V 5 bases and J 5 bases, with 6 bases left between them. The CDR3 extends over 11 amino acids. From germline, CDR1 is LNHDA and CDR2 SQIVND (reference sequence).

CDR3 sequence reads: CASSFLPTGQGPDTQYF. The DNA of the CDR3 is TGTGCCAGCAGTTTTCTTCCTACGGGACAGGGCCCAGATACGCAGTATTTT. The V call is TRBV27, the J call TRBJ2-3; TRBD1 matches at 9 bases. J lost 4 bases, V lost 3 bases, and 11 bases had no gene match. Per germline, CDR1 MNHEY and CDR2 SMNVEV (reference sequence). This CDR3 comprises 17 residues.

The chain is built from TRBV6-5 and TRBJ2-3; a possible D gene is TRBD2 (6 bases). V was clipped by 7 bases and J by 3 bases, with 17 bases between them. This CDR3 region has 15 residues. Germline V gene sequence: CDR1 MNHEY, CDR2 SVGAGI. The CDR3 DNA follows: TGTGCCAGCATCTCCCGGGACTCCTCAACAGATACGCAGTATTTT. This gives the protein CASISRDSSTDTQYF.

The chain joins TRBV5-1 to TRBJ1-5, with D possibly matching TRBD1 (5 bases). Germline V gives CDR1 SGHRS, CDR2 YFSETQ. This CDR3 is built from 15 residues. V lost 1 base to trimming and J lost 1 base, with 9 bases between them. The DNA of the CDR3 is TGCGCCAGCAGCTTGTCCGGGGGAAGCAATCAGCCCCAGCATTTT. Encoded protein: CASSLSGGSNQPQHF.

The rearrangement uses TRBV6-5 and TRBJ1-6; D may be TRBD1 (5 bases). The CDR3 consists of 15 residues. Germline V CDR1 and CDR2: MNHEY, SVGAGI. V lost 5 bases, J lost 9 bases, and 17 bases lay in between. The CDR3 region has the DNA TGTGCCAGCAGTAACGGAGGGGTCGGGATTTCACCCCTCCACTTT. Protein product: CASSNGGVGISPLHF.

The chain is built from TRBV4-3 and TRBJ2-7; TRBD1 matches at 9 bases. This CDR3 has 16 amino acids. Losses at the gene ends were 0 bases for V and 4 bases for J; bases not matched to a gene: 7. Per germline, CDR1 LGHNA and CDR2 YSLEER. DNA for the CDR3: TGCGCCAGCAGCCAAGATGGGACAGGGAGCCTATACGAGCAGTACTTC. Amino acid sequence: CASSQDGTGSLYEQYF.

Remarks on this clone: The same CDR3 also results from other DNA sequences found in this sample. CDR3 sequence reads: CASSISVNTEAFF. CDR3 coding DNA: TGTGCCAGTAGTATATCAGTGAACACTGAAGCTTTCTTT. This rearrangement joins TRBV19 to TRBJ1-1; D unclear. The CDR3 covers 13 residues. Looked up from germline, CDR1 is LNHDA and CDR2 is SQIVND (reference sequence). V lost 2 bases and J lost 0, with 4 bases in between.

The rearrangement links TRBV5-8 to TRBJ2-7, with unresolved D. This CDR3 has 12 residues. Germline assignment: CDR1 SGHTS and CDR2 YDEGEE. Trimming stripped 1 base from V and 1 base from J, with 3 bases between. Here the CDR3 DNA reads TGTGCCAGCAGCTTGCGTTCCTACGAGCAGTACTTC. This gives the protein CASSLRSYEQYF.

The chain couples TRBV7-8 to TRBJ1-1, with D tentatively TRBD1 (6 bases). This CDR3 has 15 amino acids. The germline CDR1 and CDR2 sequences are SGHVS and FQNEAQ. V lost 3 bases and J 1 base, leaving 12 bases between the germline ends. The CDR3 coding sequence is TGTGCCAGCAGCTTCCCTACAGGGTCGAACACTGAAGCTTTCTTT. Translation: CASSFPTGSNTEAFF.

The CDR3 bases are TGCGCCAGCAGCTGGTCACCGGGAATGGGTCAGCCCCAGCATTTT. It codes for CASSWSPGMGQPQHF. This chain uses TRBV5-1 with TRBJ1-5; no definite D call. CDR1 and CDR2 from the germline V gene are SGHRS and YFSETQ. Trimming took off 3 bases at V and 6 bases at J, with 16 bases between the two ends. CDR3 length equals 15 residues.

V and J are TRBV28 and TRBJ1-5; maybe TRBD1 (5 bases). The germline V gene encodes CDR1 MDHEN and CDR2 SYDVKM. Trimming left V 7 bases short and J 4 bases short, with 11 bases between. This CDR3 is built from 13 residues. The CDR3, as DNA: TGTGCCAGCAACTCAGGGAAGAATCAGCCCCAGCATTTT. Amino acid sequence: CASNSGKNQPQHF. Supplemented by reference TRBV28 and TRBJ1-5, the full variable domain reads DVKVTQSSRYLVKRTGEKVFLECVQDMDHENMFWYRQDPGLGLRLIYFSYDVKMKEKGDIPEGYSVSREKKERFSLILESASTNQTSMYLCASNSGKNQPQHFGDGTRLSIL.

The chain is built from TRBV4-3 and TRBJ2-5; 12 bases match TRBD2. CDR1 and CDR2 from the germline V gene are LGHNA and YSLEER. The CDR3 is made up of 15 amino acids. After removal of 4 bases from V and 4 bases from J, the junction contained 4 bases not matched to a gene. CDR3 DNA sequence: TGCGCCAGCAGCCTTACGACTAGCGGGGGAGAGACCCAGTACTTC. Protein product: CASSLTTSGGETQYF.

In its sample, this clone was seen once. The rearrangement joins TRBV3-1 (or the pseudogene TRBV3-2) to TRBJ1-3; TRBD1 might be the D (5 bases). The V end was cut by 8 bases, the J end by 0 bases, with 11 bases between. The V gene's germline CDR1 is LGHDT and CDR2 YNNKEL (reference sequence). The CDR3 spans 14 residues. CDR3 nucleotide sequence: TGTGCCAGCGTCTCCCAGGGCTCTGGAAACACCATATATTTT. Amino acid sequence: CASVSQGSGNTIYF.

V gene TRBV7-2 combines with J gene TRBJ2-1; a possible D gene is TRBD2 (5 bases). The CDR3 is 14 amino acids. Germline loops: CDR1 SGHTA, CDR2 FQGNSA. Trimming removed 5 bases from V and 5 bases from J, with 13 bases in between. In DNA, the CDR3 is TGTGCCAGCAGCAGTGGACTCGGGGACAATGAGCAGTTCTTC. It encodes CASSSGLGDNEQFF.

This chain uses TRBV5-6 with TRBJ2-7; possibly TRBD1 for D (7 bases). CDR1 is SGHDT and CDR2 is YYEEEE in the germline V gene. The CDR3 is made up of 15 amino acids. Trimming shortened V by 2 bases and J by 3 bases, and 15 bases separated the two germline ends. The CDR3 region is CASSFRRGLDYEQYF. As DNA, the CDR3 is TGTGCCAGCAGCTTTAGGAGGGGGCTCGACTACGAGCAGTACTTC.

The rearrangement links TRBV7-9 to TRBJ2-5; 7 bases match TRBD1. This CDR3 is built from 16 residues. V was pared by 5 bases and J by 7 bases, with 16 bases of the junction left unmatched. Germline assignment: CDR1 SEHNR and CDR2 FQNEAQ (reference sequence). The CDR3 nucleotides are TGTGCCAGCAGCCAACTCAGAACAGGACAGGAAGGGACCCAGTACTTC. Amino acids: CASSQLRTGQEGTQYF.